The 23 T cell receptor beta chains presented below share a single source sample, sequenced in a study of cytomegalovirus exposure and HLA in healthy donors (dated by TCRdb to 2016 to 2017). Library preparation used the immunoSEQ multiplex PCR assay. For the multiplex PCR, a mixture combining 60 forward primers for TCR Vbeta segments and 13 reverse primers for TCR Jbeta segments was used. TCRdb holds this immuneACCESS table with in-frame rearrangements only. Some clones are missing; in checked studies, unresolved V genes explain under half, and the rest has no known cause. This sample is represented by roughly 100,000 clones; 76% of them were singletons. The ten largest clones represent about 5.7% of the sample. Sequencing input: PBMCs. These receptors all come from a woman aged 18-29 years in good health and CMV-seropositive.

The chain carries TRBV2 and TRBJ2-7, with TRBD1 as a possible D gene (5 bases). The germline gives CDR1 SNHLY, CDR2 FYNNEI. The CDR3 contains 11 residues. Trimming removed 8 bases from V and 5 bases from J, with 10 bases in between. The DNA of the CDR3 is TGTGCCAGCCTAGACAGTAACGAGCAGTACTTC. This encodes CASLDSNEQYF. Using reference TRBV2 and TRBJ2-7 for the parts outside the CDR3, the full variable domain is EPEVTQTPSHQVTQMGQEVILRCVPISNHLYFYWYRQILGQKVEFLVSFYNNEISEKSEIFDDQFSVERPDGSNFTLKIRSTKLEDSAMYFCASLDSNEQYFGPGTRLTVT.

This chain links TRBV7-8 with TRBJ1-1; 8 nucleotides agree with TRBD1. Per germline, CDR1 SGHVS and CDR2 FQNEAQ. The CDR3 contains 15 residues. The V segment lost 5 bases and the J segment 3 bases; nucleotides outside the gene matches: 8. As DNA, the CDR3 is TGTGCCAGCAGCCCGCGGACAGGGCTCTACACTGAAGCTTTCTTT. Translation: CASSPRTGLYTEAFF.

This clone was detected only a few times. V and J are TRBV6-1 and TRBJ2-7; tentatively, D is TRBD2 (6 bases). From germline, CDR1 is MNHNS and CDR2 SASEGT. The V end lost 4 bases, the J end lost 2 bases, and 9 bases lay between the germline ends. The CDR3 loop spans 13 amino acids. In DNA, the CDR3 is TGTGCCAGCAGTGGGGGGGAACCCTACGAGCAGTACTTC. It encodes CASSGGEPYEQYF.

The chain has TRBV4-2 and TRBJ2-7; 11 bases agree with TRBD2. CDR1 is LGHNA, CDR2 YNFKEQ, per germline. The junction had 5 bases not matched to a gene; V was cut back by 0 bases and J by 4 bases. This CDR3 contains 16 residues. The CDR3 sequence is CASSQDRPSGRYEQYF. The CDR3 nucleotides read TGTGCCAGCAGCCAAGATAGGCCTAGCGGGAGGTACGAGCAGTACTTC.

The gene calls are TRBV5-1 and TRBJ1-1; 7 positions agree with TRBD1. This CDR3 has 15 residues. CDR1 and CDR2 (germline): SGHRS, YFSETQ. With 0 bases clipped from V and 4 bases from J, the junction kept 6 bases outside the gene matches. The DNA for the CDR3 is TGCGCCAGCAGCTTGGAGGTAGGGGGCCTCACTGAAGCTTTCTTT. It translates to CASSLEVGGLTEAFF.

For the CDR3, the DNA is TGTGCCAGCAGTGAGGGGGGGCGGGGGACCGAGCAGTACTTC. Protein: CASSEGGRGTEQYF. The chain links TRBV2 to TRBJ2-7; maybe TRBD2 (7 bases). The V end lost 3 bases, the J end lost 6 bases, and 15 bases lay between the germline ends. The germline gives CDR1 SNHLY, CDR2 FYNNEI. CDR3 length: 14 residues. Variable domain in full (rest from reference TRBV2 and TRBJ2-7): EPEVTQTPSHQVTQMGQEVILRCVPISNHLYFYWYRQILGQKVEFLVSFYNNEISEKSEIFDDQFSVERPDGSNFTLKIRSTKLEDSAMYFCASSEGGRGTEQYFGPGTRLTVT.

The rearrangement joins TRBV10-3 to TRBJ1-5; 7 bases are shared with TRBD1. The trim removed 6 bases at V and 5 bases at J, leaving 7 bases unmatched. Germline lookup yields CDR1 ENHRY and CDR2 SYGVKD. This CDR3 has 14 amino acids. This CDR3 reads CAIRKTGPHQPQHF. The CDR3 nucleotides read TGTGCCATCAGGAAGACAGGGCCTCATCAGCCCCAGCATTTT.

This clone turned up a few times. CDR3 sequence (DNA): TGTGCCAGCAGTTTATTGGAGGGAACTGTTAACGAGCAGTACTTC. The encoded protein is CASSLLEGTVNEQYF. The chain has TRBV28 and TRBJ2-7; maybe TRBD2 (6 bases). Germline V CDR1 and CDR2: MDHEN, SYDVKM. V was pared by 1 base and J by 5 bases, with 15 bases between. The CDR3 totals 15 residues.

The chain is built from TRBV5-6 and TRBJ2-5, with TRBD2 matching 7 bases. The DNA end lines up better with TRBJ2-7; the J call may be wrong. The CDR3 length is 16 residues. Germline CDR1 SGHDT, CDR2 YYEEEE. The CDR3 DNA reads TGTGCCAGCAGCTTGGTAGTTGGCGGGAGAGACTACGAGCAGTACTTC. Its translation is CASSLVVGGRDYEQYF.

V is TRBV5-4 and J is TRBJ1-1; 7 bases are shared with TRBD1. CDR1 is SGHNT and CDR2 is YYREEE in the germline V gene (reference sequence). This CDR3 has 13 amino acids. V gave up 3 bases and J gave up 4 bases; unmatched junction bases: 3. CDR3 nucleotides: TGTGCCAGCAGCTCAGACAGGGTCACTGAAGCTTTCTTT. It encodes CASSSDRVTEAFF.

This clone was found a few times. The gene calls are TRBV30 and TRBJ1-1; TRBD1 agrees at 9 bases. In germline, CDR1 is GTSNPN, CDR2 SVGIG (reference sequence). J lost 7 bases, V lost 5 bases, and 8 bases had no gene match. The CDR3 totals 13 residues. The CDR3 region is CAWGGGTGSEAFF. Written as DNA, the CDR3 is TGTGCCTGGGGTGGGGGGACAGGGAGTGAAGCTTTCTTT.

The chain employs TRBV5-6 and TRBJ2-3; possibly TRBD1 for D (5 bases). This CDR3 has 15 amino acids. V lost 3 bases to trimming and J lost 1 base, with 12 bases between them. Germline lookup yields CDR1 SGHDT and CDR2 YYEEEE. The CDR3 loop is CASSSDISGTDTQYF. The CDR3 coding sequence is TGTGCCAGCAGCTCGGACATCTCGGGCACAGATACGCAGTATTTT.

The chain's CDR3 is CASSEAKGDTGELFF. CDR3 coding DNA: TGTGCCAGCAGTGAAGCGAAGGGGGACACCGGGGAGCTGTTTTTT. The chain employs TRBV2 and TRBJ2-2; TRBD1 is a possible D gene (6 bases). Per the germline V gene, CDR1 is SNHLY and CDR2 is FYNNEI. This CDR3 comprises 15 residues. Trimming left V 0 bases short and J 3 bases short, with 8 bases between.

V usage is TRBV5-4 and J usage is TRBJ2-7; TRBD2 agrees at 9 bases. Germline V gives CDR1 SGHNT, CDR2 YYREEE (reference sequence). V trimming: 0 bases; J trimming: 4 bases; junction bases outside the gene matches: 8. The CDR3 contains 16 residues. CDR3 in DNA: TGTGCCAGCAGCTTGGACCCCGCTAGCGGGACATACGAGCAGTACTTC. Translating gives CASSLDPASGTYEQYF.

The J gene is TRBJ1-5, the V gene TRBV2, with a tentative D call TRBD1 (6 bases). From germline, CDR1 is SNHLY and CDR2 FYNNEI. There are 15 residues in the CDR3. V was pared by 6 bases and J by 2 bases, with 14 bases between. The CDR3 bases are TGTGCCAGCAGGGAAAACAGGGTTGGCAATCAGCCCCAGCATTTT. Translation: CASRENRVGNQPQHF.

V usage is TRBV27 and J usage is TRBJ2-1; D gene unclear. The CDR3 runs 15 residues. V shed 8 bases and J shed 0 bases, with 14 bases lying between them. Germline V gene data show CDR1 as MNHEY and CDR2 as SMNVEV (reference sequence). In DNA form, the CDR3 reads TGTGCCAGCGGATGGGCTTTGGGCTCCTACAATGAGCAGTTCTTC. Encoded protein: CASGWALGSYNEQFF.

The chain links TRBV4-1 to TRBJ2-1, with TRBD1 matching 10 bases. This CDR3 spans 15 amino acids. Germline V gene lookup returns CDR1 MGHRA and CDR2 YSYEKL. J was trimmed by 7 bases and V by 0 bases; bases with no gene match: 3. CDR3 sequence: CASSQDWTGGNEQFF. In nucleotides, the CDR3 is TGCGCCAGCAGCCAAGACTGGACAGGGGGTAATGAGCAGTTCTTC.

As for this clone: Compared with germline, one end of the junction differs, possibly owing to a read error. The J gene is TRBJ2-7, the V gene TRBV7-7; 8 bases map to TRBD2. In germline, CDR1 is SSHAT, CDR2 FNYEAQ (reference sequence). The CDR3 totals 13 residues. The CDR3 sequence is CASSPGLDYEQYF. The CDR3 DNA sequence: TGTGCTAGCAGCCCGGGACTAGACTACGAGCAGTACTTC.

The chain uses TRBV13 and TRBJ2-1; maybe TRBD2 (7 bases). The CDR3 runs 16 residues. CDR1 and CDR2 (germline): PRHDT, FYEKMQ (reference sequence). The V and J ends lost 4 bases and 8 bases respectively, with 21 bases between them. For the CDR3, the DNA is TGTGCCAGCAGCTCCCTGGGGGCGGGAGACTCAGATGAGCAGTTCTTC. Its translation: CASSSLGAGDSDEQFF. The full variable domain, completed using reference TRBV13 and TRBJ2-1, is AAGVIQSPRHLIKEKRETATLKCYPIPRHDTVYWYQQGPGQDPQFLISFYEKMQSDKGSIPDRFSAQQFSDYHSELNMSSLELGDSALYFCASSSLGAGDSDEQFFGPGTRLTVL.

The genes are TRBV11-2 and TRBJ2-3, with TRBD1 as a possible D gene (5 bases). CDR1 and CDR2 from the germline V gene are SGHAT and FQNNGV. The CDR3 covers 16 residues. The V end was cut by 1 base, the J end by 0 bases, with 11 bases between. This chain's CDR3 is CASSLGQLTSTDTQYF. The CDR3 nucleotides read TGTGCCAGCAGCTTAGGACAGTTAACTAGCACAGATACGCAGTATTTT.

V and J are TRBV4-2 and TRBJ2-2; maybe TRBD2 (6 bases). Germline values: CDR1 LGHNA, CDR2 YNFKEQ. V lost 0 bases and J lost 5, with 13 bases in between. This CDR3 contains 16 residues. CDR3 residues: CASSQDVGGGTGELFF. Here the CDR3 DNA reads TGTGCCAGCAGCCAAGATGTGGGAGGAGGTACCGGGGAGCTGTTTTTT.

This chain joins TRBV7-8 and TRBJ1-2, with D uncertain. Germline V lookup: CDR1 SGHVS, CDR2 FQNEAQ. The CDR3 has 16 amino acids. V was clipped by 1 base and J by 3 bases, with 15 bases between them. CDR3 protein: CASSLEAAAPHYGYTF. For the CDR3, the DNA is TGTGCCAGCAGCTTAGAAGCGGCCGCTCCCCACTATGGCTACACCTTC.

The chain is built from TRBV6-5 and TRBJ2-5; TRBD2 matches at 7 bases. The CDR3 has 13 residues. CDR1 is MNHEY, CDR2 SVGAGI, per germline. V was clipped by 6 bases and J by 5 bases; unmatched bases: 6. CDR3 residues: CASRLDGGETQYF. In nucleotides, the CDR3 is TGTGCCAGCAGACTGGACGGGGGGGAGACCCAGTACTTC.